What follows are 12 T cell receptor beta chains derived from one specimen sequenced in a study of cytomegalovirus exposure and HLA in healthy donors. The study ran its PCR with 60 Vbeta and 13 Jbeta primers. The data were produced by immunoSEQ multiplex PCR, yet TCRdb's version contains in-frame clones alone and is incomplete. The sample yields about 160,000 clones, approximately 80% seen once. The sample taken for sequencing was PBMCs. Every receptor here comes from a man aged 25 to 40 in good health and CMV-seronegative.

The J gene is TRBJ1-3, the V gene TRBV27; D unresolved. Germline CDR1 reads MNHEY; CDR2 reads SMNVEV (reference sequence). CDR3 length equals 14 residues. V lost 6 bases to trimming and J lost 2 bases, with 11 bases between them. The CDR3 DNA follows: TGTGCCAGCAGGCCTAAAACTACTGGAAACACCATATATTTT. Protein: CASRPKTTGNTIYF.

The chain couples TRBV10-3 to TRBJ2-5; 7 nucleotides line up with TRBD1. In germline, CDR1 is ENHRY, CDR2 SYGVKD. The trim removed 3 bases at V and 3 bases at J, leaving 10 bases unmatched. This CDR3 contains 16 residues. Here the CDR3 reads CAISDPAGGEEETQYF. The CDR3 DNA follows: TGTGCCATCAGTGACCCGGCAGGGGGAGAGGAAGAGACCCAGTACTTC.

The rearrangement uses TRBV11-2 and TRBJ1-1; the D gene is possibly TRBD1 (6 bases). This CDR3 has 15 amino acids. Germline loops: CDR1 SGHAT, CDR2 FQNNGV. Trimming removed 4 bases at V and 1 base at J, with 13 bases between. CDR3 sequence (DNA): TGTGCCAGCAGCTCGGACAGTTTTGGGAACACTGAAGCTTTCTTT. Its protein is CASSSDSFGNTEAFF.

In this sample, this clone turned up a few times. This sequence joins TRBV5-1 and TRBJ1-4; TRBD1 is a possible D gene (5 bases). Germline V gene lookup returns CDR1 SGHRS and CDR2 YFSETQ. The CDR3 runs 14 residues. Trimming removed 0 bases from V and 6 bases from J, with 9 bases in between. This chain's CDR3 is CASSLGDSDEKLFF. CDR3 coding DNA: TGCGCCAGCAGCTTGGGAGACAGCGATGAAAAACTGTTTTTT.

The rearrangement uses TRBV5-1 and TRBJ2-7; 10 nucleotides align to TRBD1. Per germline, CDR1 SGHRS and CDR2 YFSETQ. V lost 5 bases, J lost 6 bases, and 2 bases stayed unmatched. The CDR3 is 12 residues long. The CDR3 sequence: CASRGTGAEQYF. The CDR3 DNA reads as TGCGCCAGCAGGGGGACAGGGGCCGAGCAGTACTTC.

The chain has TRBV27 and TRBJ2-6; D is ambiguous. V was shortened by 7 bases and J by 0 bases, with 13 bases between the two germline ends. The length of the CDR3 is 16 residues. CDR1 and CDR2 (germline): MNHEY, SMNVEV (reference sequence). CDR3 protein: CASKRFPISGANVLTF. The CDR3 DNA is TGTGCCAGCAAGCGCTTCCCCATCTCTGGGGCCAACGTCCTGACTTTC.

Concerning this clone itself: At one boundary the junction diverges from the germline segment, which might be a read error. This rearrangement joins TRBV4-3 to TRBJ2-2; tentative D call: TRBD2 (6 bases). CDR3 length: 14 residues. From germline, CDR1 is LGHNA and CDR2 YSLEER. CDR3 coding DNA: TGCGCCAGCAGCACTCTCGGGGAGGACGGGAAGCTGTTTTTT. Protein: CASSTLGEDGKLFF.

This chain links TRBV7-6 with TRBJ2-1, with 7 bases matching TRBD1. Germline assignment: CDR1 SGHVS and CDR2 FNYEAQ. The trim removed 4 bases at V and 7 bases at J, leaving 10 bases unmatched. CDR3 length: 15 residues. CDR3 sequence: CASSSPSDRENEQFF. DNA for the CDR3: TGTGCCAGCAGCTCACCCTCCGACAGGGAAAATGAGCAGTTCTTC.

This chain links TRBV12-5 with TRBJ2-3; D gene unclear. V was cut by 1 base and J by 6 bases, with 11 bases left in between. The CDR3 is made up of 14 amino acids. Germline V gene sequence: CDR1 LGHNT, CDR2 FRNRAP. The CDR3 sequence is CASGLAGGSDTQYF. The CDR3 DNA sequence: TGTGCTAGTGGTTTGGCCGGCGGTAGCGATACGCAGTATTTT.

The chain carries TRBV27 and TRBJ2-7; 7 nucleotides match TRBD1. Germline V gene data show CDR1 as MNHEY and CDR2 as SMNVEV (reference sequence). Trimming removed 5 bases from V and 4 bases from J; junction bases left unmatched: 11. This CDR3 spans 15 amino acids. The CDR3 sequence: CASSPSPAGGYEQYF. Here the CDR3 DNA reads TGTGCCAGCAGTCCGAGCCCAGCAGGGGGATACGAGCAGTACTTC.

In DNA form, the CDR3 reads TGTGCCAGTCTACGGGAGAACGGGGAGCTGTTTTTT. Protein: CASLRENGELFF. The chain couples TRBV2 to TRBJ2-2, with D maybe TRBD2 (6 bases). This CDR3 region has 12 residues. CDR1 and CDR2 (germline): SNHLY, FYNNEI. Trimming cost V 9 bases and J 7 bases, with 12 bases left between them.

This clone was seen just once. The chain links TRBV4-1 to TRBJ1-1; a possible D gene is TRBD1 (6 bases). Between the trimmed V and J ends, which lost 3 bases and 6 bases, there was a span of 20 bases. This CDR3 has 16 residues. Germline-derived CDR1 and CDR2 are MGHRA and YSYEKL. The CDR3 DNA is TGCGCCAGCAGCCAGGCCCCCGGGGGGCGCGTCGCTGAAGCTTTCTTT. Amino acid sequence: CASSQAPGGRVAEAFF.